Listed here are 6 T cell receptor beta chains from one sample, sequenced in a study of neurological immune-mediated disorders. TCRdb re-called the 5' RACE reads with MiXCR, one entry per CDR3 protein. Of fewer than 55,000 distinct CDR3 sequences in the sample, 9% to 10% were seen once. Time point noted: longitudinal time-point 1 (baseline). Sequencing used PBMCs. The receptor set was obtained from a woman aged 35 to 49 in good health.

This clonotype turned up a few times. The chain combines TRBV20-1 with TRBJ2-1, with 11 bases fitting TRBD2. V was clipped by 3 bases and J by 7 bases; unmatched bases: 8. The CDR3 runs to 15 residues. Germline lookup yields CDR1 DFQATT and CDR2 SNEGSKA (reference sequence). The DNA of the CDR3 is TGCAGTGCTAGTCCACTAGCGGGAGTTGTTAATGAGCAGTTCTTC. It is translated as CSASPLAGVVNEQFF.

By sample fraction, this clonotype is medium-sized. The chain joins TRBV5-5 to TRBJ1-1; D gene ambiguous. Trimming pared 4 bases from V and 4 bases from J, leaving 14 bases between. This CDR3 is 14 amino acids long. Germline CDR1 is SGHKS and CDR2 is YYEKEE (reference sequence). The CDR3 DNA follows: TGTGCCAGCAGCATCGTGGGGAGAAGCACTGAAGCTTTCTTT. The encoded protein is CASSIVGRSTEAFF.

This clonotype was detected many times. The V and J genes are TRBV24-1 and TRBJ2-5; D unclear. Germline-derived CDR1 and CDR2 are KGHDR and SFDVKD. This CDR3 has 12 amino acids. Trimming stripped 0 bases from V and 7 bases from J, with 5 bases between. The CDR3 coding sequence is TGTGCCACCAGTGATTTGGGCGGGACCCAGTACTTC. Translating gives CATSDLGGTQYF.

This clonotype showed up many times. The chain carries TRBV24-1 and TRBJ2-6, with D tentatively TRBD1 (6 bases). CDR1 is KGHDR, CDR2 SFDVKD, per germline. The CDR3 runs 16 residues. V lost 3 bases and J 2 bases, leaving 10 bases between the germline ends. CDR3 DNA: TGTGCCACCAGTGATGGAACAGGGACTGGGGCCAACGTCCTGACTTTC. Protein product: CATSDGTGTGANVLTF.

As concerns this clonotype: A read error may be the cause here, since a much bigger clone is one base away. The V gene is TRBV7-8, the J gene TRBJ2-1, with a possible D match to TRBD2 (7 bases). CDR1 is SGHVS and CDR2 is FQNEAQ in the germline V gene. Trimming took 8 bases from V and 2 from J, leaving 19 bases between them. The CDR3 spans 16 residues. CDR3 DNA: TGTGCCAGCGCCCAGCGTCGGGGGGCAACCTACAATGAGCAGTTCTTC. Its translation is CASAQRRGATYNEQFF.

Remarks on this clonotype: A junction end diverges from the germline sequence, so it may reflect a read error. The CDR3 DNA follows: TGCGCCAGCAGATTGGTAGGGGTGAACACTGAAGCTTTCTTT. This codes for CASRLVGVNTEAFF. The chain combines TRBV5-1 with TRBJ1-1, with a tentative D call TRBD1 (5 bases). The CDR3 runs 14 residues. Germline V lookup: CDR1 SGHRS, CDR2 YFSETQ.